This T cell receptor beta chain was recorded in a study of blood T cell repertoires in COVID-19. Produced via immunoSEQ multiplex PCR; TCRdb's table is partial and in-frame only. The repertoire holds tens of thousands of clones, with about 83% as singletons. Germline V lookup: CDR1 SEHNR, CDR2 FQNEAQ (reference sequence). Germline trimming cut 0 bases from V and 3 bases from J; bases unmatched to any gene: 4. This CDR3 has 15 amino acids. The chain employs TRBV7-9 and TRBJ2-5, with 7 bases identical to TRBD2. The clonotype originates from a man in his forties with acute or convalescent COVID-19. The sequenced sample was peripheral blood. CDR3 region: CASSLAASGKETQYF. The CDR3 region has the DNA TGTGCCAGCAGCTTAGCGGCTAGCGGAAAAGAGACCCAGTACTTC.